At least ten counts were recorded for the clone carrying this TCR beta chain. The antigen is not known. The data were obtained in a study of regulatory T cells in long-lasting Graves disease. For the study at large: Patients newly diagnosed with Graves' had been on antithyroid drugs for under 3 months.

HTBI primers from iRepertoire and Arm-PCR of CDR3 regions yielded the TCR beta libraries. From the multiplex PCR reads, TCRdb called clonotypes with MiXCR, one entry per CDR3 protein. The sample has under 300,000 distinct CDR3 sequences, 20% to 25% seen once. Germline loops: CDR1 SQVTM, CDR2 ANQGSEA. J gave up 6 bases and V 4 bases, and 7 bases lay outside the gene matches. The CDR3 has 13 amino acids. This sample's time point: newly diagnosed GD, antithyroid drugs for less than 3 months. The authors made the TCR library using RNA they extracted from PBMCs. Peripheral blood, approximately 9 milliliters of it, was drawn into EDTA tubes. Overall study findings and caveats: New patients shared fewer public clonotypes (approximately 1,000) than persistent patients did (around 2,900). Newly diagnosed Graves' patients had higher TCR diversity than persistent ones.

The sample here was peripheral blood mononuclear cells (PBMCs), taken at new diagnosis, from a patient treated with antithyroid drugs. This chain links TRBV29-1 with TRBJ2-7; 9 bases are a match to TRBD2. This receptor was taken from a female donor with Graves disease. CDR3 residues: CSVVKGLAAEQYF. The DNA of the CDR3 is TGCAGCGTTGTAAAGGGACTAGCTGCCGAGCAGTACTTC.